This T cell receptor (beta chain) was recorded in a study of regulatory T cells in long-lasting Graves disease. Building of the TCR beta libraries involved iRepertoire HTBI primers and Arm-PCR of CDR3 regions. In the original workflow: Identification of gene segments yielded some 62 TRBV and 13 to 15 TRBJ across samples. In TCRdb, the multiplex PCR reads were re-called with MiXCR into one record per CDR3 protein. TCRdb assigned the V and J calls; the authors' analysis was not used. Here the sample spans 350,000 to 500,000 distinct CDR3 sequences, 14% being singletons. Findings and caveats of the study: Investigators studied peripheral blood only, not thyroid tissue.

At least ten counts were recorded for this clonotype. Its antigen is unknown. Time point noted: newly diagnosed GD, antithyroid drugs for less than 3 months. Making the TCR library involved RNA that had been extracted from PBMCs. Per American Thyroid Association guidelines, Graves' disease was diagnosed. The data also belong to a second study, concerning T cells in Graves' hyperthyroidism and ophthalmopathy. From that paper: Newly diagnosed hyperthyroidism, duration under 2 months, in patients aged 18 to 65.

This receptor was identified in a woman in her forties or fifties with Graves disease. The sequencing here drew on peripheral blood mononuclear cells (PBMCs), taken at new diagnosis, from a patient treated with antithyroid drugs.

In DNA, the CDR3 is TGTGCCAGCAGAGGAGGGACAGGGGGCACAGATACGCAGTATTTT. It specifies CASRGGTGGTDTQYF. The chain recombines TRBV28 with TRBJ2-3; 10 bases match TRBD1. V dropped 6 bases and J dropped 1; count of bases not matched to a gene: 4. Germline assignment: CDR1 MDHEN and CDR2 SYDVKM. This CDR3 region has 15 residues.